The 13 T cell receptor beta chains presented below share a single source sample, sequenced in a study of regulatory T cells in long-lasting Graves disease. Sequencing libraries for TCR beta were prepared with iRepertoire HTBI primers and Arm-PCR of CDR3 regions. One entry per CDR3 protein, called by TCRdb with MiXCR from the multiplex PCR reads. The sample has some 350,000 distinct CDR3 sequences, roughly 16% seen once. Time point denoted: newly diagnosed GD, antithyroid drugs for less than 3 months. The TCR library was made from RNA that had been extracted from PBMCs in TRIzol. A further study also used this sample, focusing on T cells in Graves' hyperthyroidism and ophthalmopathy.

Sequencing used peripheral blood mononuclear cells (PBMCs), obtained at new diagnosis, from a patient treated with antithyroid drugs. These receptors were collected from a woman under 30 with Graves disease.

In regard to this clonotype: A read error may explain this, as a much larger clone is one base away. Since no conserved phenylalanine or tryptophan closes the CDR3, a read error is the likely cause. The chain links TRBV2 to TRBJ2-2; D might be TRBD1 (5 bases). This CDR3 spans 16 amino acids. V was shortened by 6 bases and J by 4 bases, with 18 bases between the two germline ends. CDR1 and CDR2 from the germline V gene are SNHLY and FYNNEI. CDR3 region: CASSLEGARFTGELFL. In DNA form, the CDR3 reads TGTGCCAGCAGCTTAGAAGGGGCCCGGTTCACCGGGGAGCTGTTTCTT.

Ten or more counts support this clonotype. This rearrangement joins TRBV10-3 to TRBJ2-3; 7 bases are shared with TRBD2. V was clipped by 6 bases and J by 4 bases; unmatched bases: 1. This CDR3 has 12 amino acids. CDR1 and CDR2 from the germline V gene are ENHRY and SYGVKD. The CDR3, as DNA: TGTGCCATCAGGGCGGGAGCAGATACGCAGTATTTT. Translated, it gives CAIRAGADTQYF.

The rearrangement uses TRBV29-1 and TRBJ2-1; 14 nucleotides align to TRBD2. V shed 7 bases and J 7 bases; nucleotides not matched to a gene: 9. CDR3 length: 15 residues. Germline CDR1 reads SQVTM; CDR2 reads ANQGSEA. The CDR3 sequence: CSAISGTSGSNEQFF. The DNA for the CDR3 is TGCAGCGCCATCTCCGGGACTAGCGGGAGTAATGAGCAGTTCTTC.

This clonotype was seen many times. The chain couples TRBV5-1 to TRBJ2-4; TRBD2 aligns across 15 bases. CDR3 length equals 15 residues. In germline, CDR1 is SGHRS, CDR2 YFSETQ. V was clipped by 0 bases and J by 11 bases; unmatched bases: 3. The CDR3, as DNA: TGCGCCAGCAGCTTGGGGGGACTAGCGGGAGGCCTTCAGTACTTC. It yields the protein CASSLGGLAGGLQYF. Complete variable domain (other parts from reference TRBV5-1 and TRBJ2-4): KAGVTQTPRYLIKTRGQQVTLSCSPISGHRSVSWYQQTPGQGLQFLFEYFSETQRNKGNFPGRFSGRQFSNSRSEMNVSTLELGDSALYLCASSLGGLAGGLQYFGAGTRLSVL.

The rearrangement links TRBV11-2 to TRBJ2-1; a possible D gene is TRBD1 (6 bases). CDR3 length: 15 residues. Germline CDR1 is SGHAT and CDR2 is FQNNGV. Trimming took 2 bases from V and 9 from J, leaving 17 bases between them. CDR3 amino acids: CASSLTRGRRTEQFF. CDR3 nucleotides: TGTGCCAGCAGCTTAACCAGGGGTAGACGCACTGAGCAGTTCTTC.

This clonotype was found many times. The chain joins TRBV11-2 to TRBJ1-3; D is unresolved. CDR3 length: 14 residues. Germline-derived CDR1 and CDR2 are SGHAT and FQNNGV. The V gene lost 4 bases and the J gene lost 4 bases, with 11 bases spanning the gap. CDR3 DNA: TGTGCCAGCAGCTCCTGGGCTGCCGGAAACACCATATATTTT. Amino acids: CASSSWAAGNTIYF.

The table lists this clonotype with many counts. The chain employs TRBV5-1 and TRBJ1-6, with D maybe TRBD1 (5 bases). CDR1 and CDR2 from the germline V gene are SGHRS and YFSETQ. The CDR3 runs to 15 residues. The V end lost 5 bases, the J end lost 2 bases, and 11 bases lay between the germline ends. This chain's CDR3 is CASRKQAAYNSPLHF. In nucleotides, the CDR3 is TGCGCCAGCAGGAAACAGGCCGCCTATAATTCACCCCTCCACTTT. Complete variable domain (other parts from reference TRBV5-1 and TRBJ1-6): KAGVTQTPRYLIKTRGQQVTLSCSPISGHRSVSWYQQTPGQGLQFLFEYFSETQRNKGNFPGRFSGRQFSNSRSEMNVSTLELGDSALYLCASRKQAAYNSPLHFGNGTRLTVT.

The gene calls are TRBV9 and TRBJ2-2; 8 nucleotides line up with TRBD2. Germline V gene lookup returns CDR1 SGDLS and CDR2 YYNGEE. The CDR3 runs 16 residues. V dropped 0 bases and J dropped 4; count of bases not matched to a gene: 5. CDR3 protein: CASSVDPGGGTGELFF. CDR3 coding DNA: TGTGCCAGCAGCGTAGATCCGGGGGGGGGCACCGGGGAGCTGTTTTTT.

The chain is built from TRBV20-1 and TRBJ1-2; a weak D match, TRBD1 (5 bases). The germline V and J ends were trimmed by 5 bases and 2 bases, with 9 bases remaining between them. Germline CDR1 and CDR2: DFQATT and SNEGSKA (reference sequence). The CDR3 totals 12 residues. This chain's CDR3 is CSARDENYGYTF. DNA for the CDR3: TGCAGTGCTCGGGACGAAAACTATGGCTACACCTTC.

This CDR3 is CSAGGDFSYEQYF. The CDR3 DNA is TGCAGTGCGGGTGGGGACTTTAGCTACGAGCAGTACTTC. The chain has TRBV20-1 and TRBJ2-7, with D possibly being TRBD2 (6 bases). CDR1 is DFQATT, CDR2 SNEGSKA, per germline (reference sequence). CDR3 length: 13 amino acids. V lost 6 bases to trimming and J lost 3 bases, with 15 bases between them.

This clonotype showed up many times. The J gene is TRBJ1-1, the V gene TRBV30; no definite D call. The CDR3 is 14 residues long. V dropped 7 bases and J dropped 0 bases, with 15 bases sitting between them. Germline CDR1 GTSNPN, CDR2 SVGIG (reference sequence). The CDR3 spells CASQRAYMNTEAFF. CDR3 sequence (DNA): TGTGCCTCACAGCGGGCCTACATGAACACTGAAGCTTTCTTT.

At least ten counts were recorded for this clonotype. The genes are TRBV4-1 and TRBJ1-1, with D uncertain. The length of the CDR3 is 15 residues. V was pared by 4 bases and J by 0 bases, with 12 bases between. CDR1 and CDR2 (germline): MGHRA, YSYEKL. CDR3 region: CASSPGGTLNTEAFF. CDR3 bases: TGCGCCAGCAGCCCCGGCGGAACTTTGAACACTGAAGCTTTCTTT.

This chain links TRBV9 with TRBJ1-2; TRBD1 is a possible D gene (6 bases). Trimming stripped 1 base from V and 8 bases from J, with 21 bases between. From germline, CDR1 is SGDLS and CDR2 YYNGEE. This CDR3 comprises 16 residues. The DNA for the CDR3 is TGTGCCAGCAGCGTATCCACAGGACAGTCCTCGGGGGGCTACACCTTC. It yields the protein CASSVSTGQSSGGYTF.